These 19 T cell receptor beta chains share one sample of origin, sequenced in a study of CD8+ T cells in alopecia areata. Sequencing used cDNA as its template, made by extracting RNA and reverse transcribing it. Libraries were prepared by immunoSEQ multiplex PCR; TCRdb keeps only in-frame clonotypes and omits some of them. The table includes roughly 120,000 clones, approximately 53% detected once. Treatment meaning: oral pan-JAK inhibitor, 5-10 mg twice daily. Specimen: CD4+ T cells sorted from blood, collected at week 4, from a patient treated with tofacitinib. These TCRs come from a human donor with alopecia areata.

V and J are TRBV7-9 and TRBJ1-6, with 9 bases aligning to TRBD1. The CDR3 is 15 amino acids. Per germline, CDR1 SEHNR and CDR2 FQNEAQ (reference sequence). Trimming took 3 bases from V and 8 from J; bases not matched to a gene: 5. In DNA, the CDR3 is TGTGCCAGCAGCTTTGTTGGACAGGGGCATTCACCCCTCCACTTT. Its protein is CASSFVGQGHSPLHF.

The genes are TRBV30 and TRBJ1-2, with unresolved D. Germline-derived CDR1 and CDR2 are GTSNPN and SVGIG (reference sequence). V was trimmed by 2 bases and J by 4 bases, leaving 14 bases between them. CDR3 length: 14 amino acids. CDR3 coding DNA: TGTGCCTGGAGTCGAACGGACTGGATCTATGGCTACACCTTC. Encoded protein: CAWSRTDWIYGYTF.

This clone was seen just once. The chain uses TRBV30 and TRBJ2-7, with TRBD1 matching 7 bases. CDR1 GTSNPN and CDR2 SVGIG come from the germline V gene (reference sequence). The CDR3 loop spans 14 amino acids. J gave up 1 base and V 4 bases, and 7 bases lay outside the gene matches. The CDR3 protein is CAWIQRTGSYEQYF. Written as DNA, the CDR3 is TGTGCCTGGATCCAAAGGACAGGTTCCTACGAGCAGTACTTC.

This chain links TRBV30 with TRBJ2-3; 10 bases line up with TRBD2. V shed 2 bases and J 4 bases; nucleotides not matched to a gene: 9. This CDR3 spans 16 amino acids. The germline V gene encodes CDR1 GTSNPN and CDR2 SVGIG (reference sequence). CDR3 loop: CAWSRTGTSVADTQYF. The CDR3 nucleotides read TGTGCCTGGAGTCGTACCGGGACTAGCGTAGCAGATACGCAGTATTTT. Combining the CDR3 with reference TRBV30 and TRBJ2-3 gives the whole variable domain SQTIHQWPATLVQPVGSPLSLECTVEGTSNPNLYWYRQAAGRGLQLLFYSVGIGQISSEVPQNLSASRPQDRQFILSSKKLLLSDSGFYLCAWSRTGTSVADTQYFGPGTRLTVL.

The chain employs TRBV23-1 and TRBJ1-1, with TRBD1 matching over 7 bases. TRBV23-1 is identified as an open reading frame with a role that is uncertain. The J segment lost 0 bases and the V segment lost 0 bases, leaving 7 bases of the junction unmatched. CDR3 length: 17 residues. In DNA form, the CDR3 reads TGCGCCAGCAGTCAATCTTTGGGACAGCCGCTGAACACTGAAGCTTTCTTT. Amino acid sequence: CASSQSLGQPLNTEAFF.

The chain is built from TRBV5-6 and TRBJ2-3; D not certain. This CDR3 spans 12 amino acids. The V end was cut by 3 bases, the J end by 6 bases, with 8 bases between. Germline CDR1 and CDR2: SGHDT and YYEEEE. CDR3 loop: CASSSEPDTQYF. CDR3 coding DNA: TGTGCCAGCAGCTCCGAGCCGGATACGCAGTATTTT.

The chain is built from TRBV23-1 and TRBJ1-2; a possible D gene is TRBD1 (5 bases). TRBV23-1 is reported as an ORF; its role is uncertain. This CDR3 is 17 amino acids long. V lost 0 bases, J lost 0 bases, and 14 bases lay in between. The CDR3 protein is CASSQSARDVANYGYTF. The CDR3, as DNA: TGCGCCAGCAGTCAATCTGCCAGGGACGTCGCTAACTATGGCTACACCTTC.

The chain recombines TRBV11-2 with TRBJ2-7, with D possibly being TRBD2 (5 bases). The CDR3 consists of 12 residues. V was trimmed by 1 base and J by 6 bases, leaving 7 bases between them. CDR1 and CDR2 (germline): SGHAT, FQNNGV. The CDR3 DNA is TGTGCCAGCAGCTTAGTAGCGATCGAGCAGTACTTC. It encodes CASSLVAIEQYF.

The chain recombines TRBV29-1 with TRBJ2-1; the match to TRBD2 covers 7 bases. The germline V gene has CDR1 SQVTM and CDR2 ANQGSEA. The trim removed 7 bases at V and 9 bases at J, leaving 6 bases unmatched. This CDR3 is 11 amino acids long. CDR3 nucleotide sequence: TGCAGCGGCACGTCGGGGGGTGAGCAGTTCTTC. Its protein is CSGTSGGEQFF.

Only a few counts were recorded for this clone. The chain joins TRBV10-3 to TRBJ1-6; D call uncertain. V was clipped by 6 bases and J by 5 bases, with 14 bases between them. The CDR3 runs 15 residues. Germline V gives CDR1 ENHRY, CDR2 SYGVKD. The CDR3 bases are TGTGCCATCAGCCGGGCCAGCAACAATAATTCACCCCTCCACTTT. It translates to CAISRASNNNSPLHF.

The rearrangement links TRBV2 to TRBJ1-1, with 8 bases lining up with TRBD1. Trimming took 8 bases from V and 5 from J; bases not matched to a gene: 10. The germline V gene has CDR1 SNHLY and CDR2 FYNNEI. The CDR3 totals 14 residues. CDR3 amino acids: CASRLQGEGTEAFF. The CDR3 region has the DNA TGTGCCAGCCGCTTACAGGGGGAAGGGACTGAAGCTTTCTTT.

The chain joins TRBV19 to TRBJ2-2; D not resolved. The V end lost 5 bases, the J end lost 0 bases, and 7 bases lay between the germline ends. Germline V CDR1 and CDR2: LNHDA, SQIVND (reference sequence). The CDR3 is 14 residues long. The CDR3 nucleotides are TGTGCCAGTAGTGTTCAGGCGAACACCGGGGAGCTGTTTTTT. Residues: CASSVQANTGELFF.

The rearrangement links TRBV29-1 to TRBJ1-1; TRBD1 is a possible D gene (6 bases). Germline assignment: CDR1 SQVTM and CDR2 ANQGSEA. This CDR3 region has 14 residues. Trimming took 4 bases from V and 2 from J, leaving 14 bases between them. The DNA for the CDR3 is TGCAGCGTTGCCCCCATGGGACAAAACACTGAAGCTTTCTTT. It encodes CSVAPMGQNTEAFF.

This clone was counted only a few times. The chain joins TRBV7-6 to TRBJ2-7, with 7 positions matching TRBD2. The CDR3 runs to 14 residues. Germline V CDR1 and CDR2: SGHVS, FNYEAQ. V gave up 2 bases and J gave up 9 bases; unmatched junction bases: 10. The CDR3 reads CASSLFAGEVLQYF. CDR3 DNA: TGTGCCAGCAGCTTATTCGCGGGAGAAGTGCTGCAGTACTTC.

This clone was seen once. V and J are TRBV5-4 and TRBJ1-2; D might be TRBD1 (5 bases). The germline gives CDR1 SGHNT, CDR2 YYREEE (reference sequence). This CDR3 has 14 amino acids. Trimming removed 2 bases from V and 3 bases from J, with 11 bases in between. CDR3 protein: CASSLRSGHYGYTF. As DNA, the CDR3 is TGTGCCAGCAGCTTAAGATCGGGACACTATGGCTACACCTTC.

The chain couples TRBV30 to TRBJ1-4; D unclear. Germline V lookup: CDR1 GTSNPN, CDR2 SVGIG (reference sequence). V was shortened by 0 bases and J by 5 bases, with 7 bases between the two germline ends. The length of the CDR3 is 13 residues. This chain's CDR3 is CAWSVPGNEKLFF. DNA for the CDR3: TGTGCCTGGAGTGTACCCGGGAATGAAAAACTGTTTTTT.

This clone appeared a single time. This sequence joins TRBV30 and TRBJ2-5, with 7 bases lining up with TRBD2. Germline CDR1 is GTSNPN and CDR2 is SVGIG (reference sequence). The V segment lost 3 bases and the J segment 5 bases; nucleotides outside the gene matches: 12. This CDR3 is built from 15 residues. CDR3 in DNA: TGTGCCTGGAGGGCCAGCGGGACCGCCGGGGAGACCCAGTACTTC. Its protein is CAWRASGTAGETQYF.

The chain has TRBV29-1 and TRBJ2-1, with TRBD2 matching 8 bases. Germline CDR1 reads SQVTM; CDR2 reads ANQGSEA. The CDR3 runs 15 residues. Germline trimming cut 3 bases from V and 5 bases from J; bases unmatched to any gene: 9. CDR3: CSVEGVRLANNEQFF. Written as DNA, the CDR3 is TGCAGCGTTGAGGGCGTCCGACTAGCGAACAATGAGCAGTTCTTC.

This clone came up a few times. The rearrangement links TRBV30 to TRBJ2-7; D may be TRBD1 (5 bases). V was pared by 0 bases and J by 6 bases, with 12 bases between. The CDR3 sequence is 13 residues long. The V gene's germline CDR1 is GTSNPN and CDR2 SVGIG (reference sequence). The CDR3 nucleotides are TGTGCCTGGAGTGTAAGGACACCTATCGAGCAGTACTTC. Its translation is CAWSVRTPIEQYF. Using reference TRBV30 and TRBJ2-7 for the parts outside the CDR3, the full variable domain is SQTIHQWPATLVQPVGSPLSLECTVEGTSNPNLYWYRQAAGRGLQLLFYSVGIGQISSEVPQNLSASRPQDRQFILSSKKLLLSDSGFYLCAWSVRTPIEQYFGPGTRLTVT.